Sequencing of this T cell receptor (beta chain) was carried out in a study of Graves' ophthalmopathy and Graves' hyperthyroidism. RNA transcripts were the template, and TCR beta CDR3 regions were amplified from them. The authors performed first-round RT-PCR with HTBI primers and then a second-round multiplex PCR. Each CDR3 protein gets one entry after TCRdb re-called the multiplex PCR reads with MiXCR. The sample shows roughly 410,000 distinct CDR3 sequences, about 16% of them seen only once. The authors enrolled newly diagnosed hyperthyroidism patients aged 18 to 65 with under 2 months' duration. This clonotype was counted a few times. The antigen is undetermined. Broader study findings: A majority of expanded thyroid clonotypes exceeding 0.001 frequency were likewise present in blood.

V gave up 1 base and J gave up 0 bases, with 16 bases separating them. Germline values: CDR1 SGHAT, CDR2 FQNNGV. The CDR3 consists of 17 residues. This sequence was found in a woman under 30 with stable Graves' hyperthyroidism. The source material was peripheral blood. The chain carries TRBV11-2 and TRBJ2-7; maybe TRBD2 (5 bases). CDR3 sequence reads: CASSLVYERHLSYEQYF. The DNA for the CDR3 is TGTGCCAGCAGCTTAGTTTACGAGCGGCACCTCTCCTACGAGCAGTACTTC.